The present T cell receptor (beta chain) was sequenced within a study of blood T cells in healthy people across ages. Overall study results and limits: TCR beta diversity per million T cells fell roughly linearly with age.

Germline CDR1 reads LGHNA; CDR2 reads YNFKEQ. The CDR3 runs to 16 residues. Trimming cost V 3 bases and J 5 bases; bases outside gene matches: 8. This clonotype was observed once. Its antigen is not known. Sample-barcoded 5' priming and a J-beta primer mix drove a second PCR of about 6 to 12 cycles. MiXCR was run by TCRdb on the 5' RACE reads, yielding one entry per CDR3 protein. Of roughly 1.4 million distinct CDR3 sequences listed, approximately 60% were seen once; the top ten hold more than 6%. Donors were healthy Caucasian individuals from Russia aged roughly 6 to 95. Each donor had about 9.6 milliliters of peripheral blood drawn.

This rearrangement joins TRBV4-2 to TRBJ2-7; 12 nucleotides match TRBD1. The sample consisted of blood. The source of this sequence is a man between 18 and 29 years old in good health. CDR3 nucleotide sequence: TGTGCCAGCAGCCACCCTGGGACAGGGGGCGCGGACGAGCAGTACTTC. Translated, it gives CASSHPGTGGADEQYF.